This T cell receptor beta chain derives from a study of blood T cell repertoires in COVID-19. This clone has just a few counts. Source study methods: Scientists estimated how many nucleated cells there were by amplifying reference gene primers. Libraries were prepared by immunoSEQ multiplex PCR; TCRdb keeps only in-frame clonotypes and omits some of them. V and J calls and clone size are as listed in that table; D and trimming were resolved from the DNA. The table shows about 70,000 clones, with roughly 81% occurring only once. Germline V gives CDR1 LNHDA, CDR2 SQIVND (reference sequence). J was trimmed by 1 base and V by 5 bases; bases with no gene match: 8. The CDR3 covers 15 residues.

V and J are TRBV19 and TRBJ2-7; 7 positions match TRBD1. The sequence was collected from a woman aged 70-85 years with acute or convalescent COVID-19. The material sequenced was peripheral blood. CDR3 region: CASSETGPRSYEQYF. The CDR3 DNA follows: TGTGCCAGTAGTGAGACAGGGCCCCGTTCCTACGAGCAGTACTTC. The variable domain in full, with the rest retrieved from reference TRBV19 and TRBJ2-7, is DGGITQSPKYLFRKEGQNVTLSCEQNLNHDAMYWYRQDPGQGLRLIYYSQIVNDFQKGDIAEGYSVSREKKESFPLTVTSAQKNPTAFYLCASSETGPRSYEQYFGPGTRLTVT.